These 20 T cell receptor beta chains came from one sample sequenced in a study of cytomegalovirus exposure and HLA in healthy donors. Vbeta (60) and Jbeta (13) primers were used in the PCR. The table came from immunoSEQ multiplex PCR; TCRdb's copy has only in-frame clones and leaves some out. Found here are roughly 97,000 clones, 75% to 80% of them singletons; the top ten hold 5.8%. Sequencing was done on a sample of PBMCs. All receptors derive from a man aged 55 to 70 in good health and CMV-seropositive.

The chain links TRBV28 to TRBJ1-2; a possible D gene is TRBD1 (6 bases). Germline CDR1 reads MDHEN; CDR2 reads SYDVKM. The CDR3 runs 13 residues. Trimming removed 6 bases at V and 8 bases at J, with 16 bases between. The CDR3 region has the DNA TGTGCCAGCAGACCAGGACAGCTCTTGGGCTACACCTTC. Amino acids: CASRPGQLLGYTF.

The J gene is TRBJ2-1, the V gene TRBV28, with 9 bases lining up with TRBD2. Germline lookup yields CDR1 MDHEN and CDR2 SYDVKM. V shed 8 bases and J 5 bases; nucleotides not matched to a gene: 10. CDR3 length: 15 residues. The CDR3 sequence is CASLVGRGGHNEQFF. The CDR3 nucleotides read TGTGCCAGCCTGGTAGGGCGGGGGGGCCACAATGAGCAGTTCTTC. Using reference TRBV28 and TRBJ2-1 for the parts outside the CDR3, the full variable domain is DVKVTQSSRYLVKRTGEKVFLECVQDMDHENMFWYRQDPGLGLRLIYFSYDVKMKEKGDIPEGYSVSREKKERFSLILESASTNQTSMYLCASLVGRGGHNEQFFGPGTRLTVL.

This clone was picked up many times. The V call is TRBV27, the J call TRBJ1-1, with a tentative D call TRBD1 (6 bases). The germline V and J ends were trimmed by 5 bases and 4 bases, with 11 bases remaining between them. Looked up from germline, CDR1 is MNHEY and CDR2 is SMNVEV (reference sequence). This CDR3 has 13 residues. The CDR3 here is CASSVLRGTEAFF. In nucleotides, the CDR3 is TGTGCCAGCAGTGTCCTCAGGGGCACTGAAGCTTTCTTT.

The CDR3 loop is CASSQGTGMGGYTF. CDR3 sequence (DNA): TGCGCCAGCAGCCAAGGGACAGGAATGGGCGGCTACACCTTC. The chain is built from TRBV4-3 and TRBJ1-2, with TRBD1 matching 7 bases. Germline V gene data show CDR1 as LGHNA and CDR2 as YSLEER. The CDR3 consists of 14 residues. V shed 1 base, J shed 8 bases, and the junction held 7 bases outside the gene matches.

This chain connects TRBV18 to TRBJ2-5; D call uncertain. The CDR3 loop spans 12 amino acids. Trimming removed 3 bases from V and 2 bases from J, with 4 bases in between. Germline loops: CDR1 KGHSH, CDR2 LQKENI. DNA for the CDR3: TGTGCCAGCTCACCCGCGCAAGAGACCCAGTACTTC. Translated, it gives CASSPAQETQYF.

V gene TRBV19 combines with J gene TRBJ2-7; 7 bases align to TRBD1. The J segment lost 3 bases and the V segment lost 4 bases, leaving 3 bases of the junction unmatched. The CDR3 is 13 amino acids. Germline V CDR1 and CDR2: LNHDA, SQIVND (reference sequence). The CDR3 reads CASSKGTDYEQYF. The CDR3 nucleotides read TGTGCCAGTAGTAAGGGGACAGACTACGAGCAGTACTTC.

The J gene is TRBJ1-4, the V gene TRBV19, with D possibly being TRBD1 (5 bases). Between the trimmed V and J ends, which lost 6 bases and 11 bases, there was a span of 19 bases. The germline V gene encodes CDR1 LNHDA and CDR2 SQIVND (reference sequence). The CDR3 is 14 amino acids. The CDR3: CASSISGDLEKLFF. The CDR3 coding sequence is TGTGCCAGTAGCATCTCGGGGGACCTTGAGAAACTGTTTTTT. The full variable domain, rest sourced from reference TRBV19 and TRBJ1-4, is DGGITQSPKYLFRKEGQNVTLSCEQNLNHDAMYWYRQDPGQGLRLIYYSQIVNDFQKGDIAEGYSVSREKKESFPLTVTSAQKNPTAFYLCASSISGDLEKLFFGSGTQLSVL.

This clone was recorded once. V gene TRBV10-3 combines with J gene TRBJ1-3; a weak D match, TRBD1 (5 bases). CDR3 length equals 14 residues. The V and J ends lost 8 bases and 0 bases respectively, with 11 bases between them. Per germline, CDR1 ENHRY and CDR2 SYGVKD. Here the CDR3 reads CAIGGDSSGNTIYF. In nucleotides, the CDR3 is TGTGCCATCGGGGGGGATTCCTCTGGAAACACCATATATTTT.

The chain employs TRBV5-6 and TRBJ2-7; 9 bases fit TRBD1. The germline gives CDR1 SGHDT, CDR2 YYEEEE. CDR3 size: 15 residues. V lost 4 bases, J lost 0 bases, and 5 bases stayed unmatched. CDR3 nucleotides: TGTGCCAGCAGCGCCGGGACAGGGAGCTCCTACGAGCAGTACTTC. Translation gives CASSAGTGSSYEQYF. Full variable domain (rest looked up from reference TRBV5-6 and TRBJ2-7): DAGVTQSPTHLIKTRGQQVTLRCSPKSGHDTVSWYQQALGQGPQFIFQYYEEEERQRGNFPDRFSGHQFPNYSSELNVNALLLGDSALYLCASSAGTGSSYEQYFGPGTRLTVT.

This chain joins TRBV9 and TRBJ2-5, with D possibly being TRBD2 (7 bases). CDR3 length: 13 amino acids. Trimming cost V 1 base and J 4 bases, with 8 bases left between them. Germline lookup yields CDR1 SGDLS and CDR2 YYNGEE. In DNA, the CDR3 is TGTGCCAGCAGCGTAAGGGGGGGAGAGACCCAGTACTTC. Amino acids: CASSVRGGETQYF.

This clone turned up a few times. The chain is built from TRBV6-5 and TRBJ1-1, with TRBD1 identical over 8 bases. The trim removed 6 bases at V and 4 bases at J, leaving 7 bases unmatched. The V gene's germline CDR1 is MNHEY and CDR2 SVGAGI. The CDR3 runs 14 residues. CDR3 loop: CASSTRQGTTEAFF. As DNA, the CDR3 is TGTGCCAGCAGCACCCGACAGGGGACCACTGAAGCTTTCTTT.

The rearrangement links TRBV7-9 to TRBJ1-1, with unresolved D. Trimming pared 1 base from V and 3 bases from J, leaving 6 bases between. Germline values: CDR1 SEHNR, CDR2 FQNEAQ (reference sequence). CDR3 length: 13 amino acids. This CDR3 is CASSLGPDTEAFF. The CDR3 DNA follows: TGTGCCAGCAGCTTAGGGCCCGACACTGAAGCTTTCTTT.

This chain joins TRBV5-4 and TRBJ2-3; the match to TRBD2 covers 10 bases. The trim removed 0 bases at V and 4 bases at J, leaving 8 bases unmatched. There are 17 residues in the CDR3. The germline gives CDR1 SGHNT, CDR2 YYREEE (reference sequence). This CDR3 is CASSLEGKRGGSDTQYF. DNA for the CDR3: TGTGCCAGCAGCTTGGAGGGGAAGCGGGGGGGGTCAGATACGCAGTATTTT.

The chain is built from TRBV5-6 and TRBJ1-5; maybe TRBD1 (5 bases). CDR1 SGHDT and CDR2 YYEEEE come from the germline V gene. V was shortened by 4 bases and J by 4 bases, with 15 bases between the two germline ends. The CDR3 runs to 15 residues. The CDR3 region has the DNA TGTGCCAGCAGCGCCGGGACGGGACTTAATCAGCCCCAGCATTTT. This gives the protein CASSAGTGLNQPQHF.

The CDR3 spells CASSPPGQGSEQYF. The CDR3, as DNA: TGTGCCAGCAGCCCCCCGGGACAGGGTAGCGAGCAGTACTTC. V and J are TRBV7-9 and TRBJ2-7; 9 positions agree with TRBD1. Trimming cost V 5 bases and J 6 bases; bases outside gene matches: 8. Germline lookup yields CDR1 SEHNR and CDR2 FQNEAQ (reference sequence). The CDR3 totals 14 residues.

V usage is TRBV18 and J usage is TRBJ1-6; D unresolved. The CDR3 is 14 amino acids. CDR1 KGHSH and CDR2 LQKENI come from the germline V gene. V was clipped by 0 bases and J by 9 bases, with 9 bases between them. The chain's CDR3 is CASSPPTVSSPLHF. The CDR3 coding sequence is TGTGCCAGCTCACCACCAACAGTCTCTTCACCCCTCCACTTT.

The CDR3 spells CASRGGTEAFF. The CDR3 DNA reads TGTGCCAGCAGGGGGGGCACTGAAGCTTTCTTT. The chain links TRBV6-5 to TRBJ1-1; TRBD1 might be the D (5 bases). Germline values: CDR1 MNHEY, CDR2 SVGAGI. The CDR3 consists of 11 residues. Trimming stripped 6 bases from V and 4 bases from J, with 6 bases between.

The CDR3 sequence: CASSLGQGKQPQHF. The CDR3 bases are TGTGCCAGCAGCTTGGGACAGGGAAAGCAGCCCCAGCATTTT. The rearrangement uses TRBV11-2 and TRBJ1-5; 9 bases match TRBD1. The CDR3 consists of 14 residues. Germline loops: CDR1 SGHAT, CDR2 FQNNGV. The J segment lost 7 bases and the V segment lost 3 bases, leaving 4 bases of the junction unmatched.

Details on this clone: Sequence at one end of the junction differs from germline and may be a read error. The rearrangement links TRBV7-9 to TRBJ1-1; 8 nucleotides align to TRBD1. This CDR3 spans 13 amino acids. Germline V gene lookup returns CDR1 SEHNR and CDR2 FQNEAQ (reference sequence). CDR3 amino acids: CSSSFLTGEEAFF. The CDR3 bases are TGTTCCAGCAGCTTCTTGACAGGGGAGGAAGCTTTCTTT.

The chain is built from TRBV4-3 and TRBJ2-7; TRBD1 agrees at 10 bases. This CDR3 has 16 residues. Trimming took 0 bases from V and 7 from J; bases not matched to a gene: 9. Germline CDR1 reads LGHNA; CDR2 reads YSLEER. CDR3 sequence reads: CASSQDGGTGALEQYF. DNA of the CDR3: TGCGCCAGCAGCCAAGATGGAGGGACAGGGGCCCTGGAGCAGTACTTC.